Sequencing of this T cell receptor (beta chain) was carried out in a study of T cell repertoires in cytomegalovirus infection. The CDR3 has 16 amino acids. Trimming stripped 0 bases from V and 1 base from J, with 9 bases between. CDR1 LNHNV and CDR2 YYDKDF come from the germline V gene (reference sequence). TCRdb re-analysed the reads in MiXCR, keeping a single row per CDR3 protein. The table records 150,000 to 200,000 distinct CDR3 sequences, approximately 15% of them present only once. The clonotype comes from a human donor in good health (CMV status not recorded). Some clones in this sample may be carry-over from other donors' samples. The chain combines TRBV15 with TRBJ2-2, with D tentatively TRBD1 (6 bases). The sequenced material came from PBMCs. The CDR3, as DNA: TGTGCCACCAGCAGAGAAACGACAGGGAACACCGGGGAGCTGTTTTTT. As protein: CATSRETTGNTGELFF.